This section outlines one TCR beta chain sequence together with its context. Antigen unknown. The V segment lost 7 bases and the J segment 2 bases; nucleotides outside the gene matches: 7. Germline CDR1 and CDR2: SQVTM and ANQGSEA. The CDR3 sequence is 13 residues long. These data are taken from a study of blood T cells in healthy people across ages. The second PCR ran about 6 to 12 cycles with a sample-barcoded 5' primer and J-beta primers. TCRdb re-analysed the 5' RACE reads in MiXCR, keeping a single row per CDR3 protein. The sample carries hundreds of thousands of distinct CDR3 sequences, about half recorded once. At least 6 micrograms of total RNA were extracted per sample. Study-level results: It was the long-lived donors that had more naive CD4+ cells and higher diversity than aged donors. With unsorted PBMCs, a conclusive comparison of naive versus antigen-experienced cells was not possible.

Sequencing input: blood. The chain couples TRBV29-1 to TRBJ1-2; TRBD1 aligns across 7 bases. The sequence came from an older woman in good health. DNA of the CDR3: TGCAGCGGATTACAGGGGCCCAACTATGGCTACACCTTC. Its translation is CSGLQGPNYGYTF.